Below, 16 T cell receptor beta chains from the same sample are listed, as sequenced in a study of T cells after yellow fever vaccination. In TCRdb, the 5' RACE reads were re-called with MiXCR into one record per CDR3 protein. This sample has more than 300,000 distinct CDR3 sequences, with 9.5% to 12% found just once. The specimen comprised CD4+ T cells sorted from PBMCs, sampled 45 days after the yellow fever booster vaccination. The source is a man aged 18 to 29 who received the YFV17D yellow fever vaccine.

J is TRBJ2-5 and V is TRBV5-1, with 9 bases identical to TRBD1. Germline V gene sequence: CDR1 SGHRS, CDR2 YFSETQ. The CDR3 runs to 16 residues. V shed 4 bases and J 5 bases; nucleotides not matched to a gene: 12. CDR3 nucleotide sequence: TGCGCCAGCAGCGTGCCAACAGGGGGCGCGGAGGAGACCCAGTACTTC. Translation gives CASSVPTGGAEETQYF.

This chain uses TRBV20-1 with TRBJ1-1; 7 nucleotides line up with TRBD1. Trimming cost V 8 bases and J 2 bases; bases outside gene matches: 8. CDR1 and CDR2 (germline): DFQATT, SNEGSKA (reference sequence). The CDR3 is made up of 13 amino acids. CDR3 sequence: CSMIRDSNTEAFF. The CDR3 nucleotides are TGCAGTATGATACGGGACAGTAACACTGAAGCTTTCTTT.

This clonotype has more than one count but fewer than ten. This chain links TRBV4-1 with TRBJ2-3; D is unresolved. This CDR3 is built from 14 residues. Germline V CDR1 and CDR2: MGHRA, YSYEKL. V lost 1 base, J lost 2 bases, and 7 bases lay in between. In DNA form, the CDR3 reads TGCGCCAGCAGCCAAGCAGCAGACACAGATACGCAGTATTTT. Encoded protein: CASSQAADTDTQYF.

The CDR3 protein is CASSPPAGGQIDTQYF. CDR3 coding DNA: TGTGCCAGCAGCCCCCCAGCGGGGGGGCAGATAGATACGCAGTATTTT. The genes are TRBV9 and TRBJ2-3, with TRBD2 matching over 10 bases. Germline V gene data show CDR1 as SGDLS and CDR2 as YYNGEE. The V and J ends lost 4 bases and 5 bases, in that order; junction bases with no gene match: 10. This CDR3 comprises 16 residues. Drawing the rest from reference TRBV9 and TRBJ2-3, the complete variable domain is DSGVTQTPKHLITATGQRVTLRCSPRSGDLSVYWYQQSLDQGLQFLIQYYNGEERAKGNILERFSAQQFPDLHSELNLSSLELGDSALYFCASSPPAGGQIDTQYFGPGTRLTVL.

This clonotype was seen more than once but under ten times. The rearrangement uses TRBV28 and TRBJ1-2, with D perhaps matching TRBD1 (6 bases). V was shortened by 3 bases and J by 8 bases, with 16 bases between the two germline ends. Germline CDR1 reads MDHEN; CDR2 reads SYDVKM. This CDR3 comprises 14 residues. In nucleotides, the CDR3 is TGTGCCAGCAGTTTTGGGCCCGGGGGGCAGGGCTACACCTTC. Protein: CASSFGPGGQGYTF.

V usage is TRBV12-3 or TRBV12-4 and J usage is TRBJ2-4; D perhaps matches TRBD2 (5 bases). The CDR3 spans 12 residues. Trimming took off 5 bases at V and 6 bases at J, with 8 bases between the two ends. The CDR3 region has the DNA TGTGCCAGCAGTGAGGAGGTAAACATTCAGTACTTC. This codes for CASSEEVNIQYF.

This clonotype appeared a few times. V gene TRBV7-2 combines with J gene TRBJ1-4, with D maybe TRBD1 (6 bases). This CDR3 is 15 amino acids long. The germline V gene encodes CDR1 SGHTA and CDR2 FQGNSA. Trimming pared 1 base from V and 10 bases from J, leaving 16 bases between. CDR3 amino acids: CASSLGRGRIGKLFF. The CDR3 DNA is TGTGCCAGCAGCTTAGGTCGGGGGCGAATCGGAAAACTGTTTTTT.

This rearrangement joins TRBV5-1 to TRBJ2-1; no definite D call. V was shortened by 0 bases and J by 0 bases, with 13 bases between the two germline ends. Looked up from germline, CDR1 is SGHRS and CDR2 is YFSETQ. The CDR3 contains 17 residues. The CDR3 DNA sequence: TGCGCCAGCAGCTTGGAAGGCAGCGAAAGCTCCTACAATGAGCAGTTCTTC. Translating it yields CASSLEGSESSYNEQFF. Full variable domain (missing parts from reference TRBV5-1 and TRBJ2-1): KAGVTQTPRYLIKTRGQQVTLSCSPISGHRSVSWYQQTPGQGLQFLFEYFSETQRNKGNFPGRFSGRQFSNSRSEMNVSTLELGDSALYLCASSLEGSESSYNEQFFGPGTRLTVL.

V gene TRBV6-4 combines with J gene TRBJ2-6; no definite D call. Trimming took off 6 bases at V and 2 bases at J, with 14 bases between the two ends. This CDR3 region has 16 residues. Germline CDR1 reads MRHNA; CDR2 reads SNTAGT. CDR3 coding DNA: TGTGCCAGCAGCCCCGCGTTCTCCGCTGGGGCCAACGTCCTGACTTTC. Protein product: CASSPAFSAGANVLTF.

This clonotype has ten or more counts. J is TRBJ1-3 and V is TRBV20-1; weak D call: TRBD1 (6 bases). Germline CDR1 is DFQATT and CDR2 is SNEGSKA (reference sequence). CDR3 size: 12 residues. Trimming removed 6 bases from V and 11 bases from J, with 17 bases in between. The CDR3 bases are TGCAGTGCGCAATTACAGGGAACCGCCATATATTTT. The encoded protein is CSAQLQGTAIYF.

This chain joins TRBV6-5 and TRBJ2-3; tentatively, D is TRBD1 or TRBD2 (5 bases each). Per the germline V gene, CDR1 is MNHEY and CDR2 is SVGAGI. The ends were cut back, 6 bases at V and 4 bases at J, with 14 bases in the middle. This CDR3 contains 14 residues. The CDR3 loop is CASRTGQAADTQYF. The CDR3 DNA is TGTGCCAGCAGGACGGGGCAAGCAGCAGATACGCAGTATTTT.

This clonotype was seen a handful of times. This CDR3 reads CASSYGQASYSYEQYF. CDR3 DNA sequence: TGTGCCAGCAGTTACGGGCAAGCCTCCTACTCCTACGAGCAGTACTTC. The chain recombines TRBV6-2 or TRBV6-3 with TRBJ2-7; D remains unclear. CDR1 and CDR2 (germline): MNHEY, SVGEGT. Trimming took 2 bases from V and 0 from J, leaving 14 bases between them. The CDR3 has 16 residues.

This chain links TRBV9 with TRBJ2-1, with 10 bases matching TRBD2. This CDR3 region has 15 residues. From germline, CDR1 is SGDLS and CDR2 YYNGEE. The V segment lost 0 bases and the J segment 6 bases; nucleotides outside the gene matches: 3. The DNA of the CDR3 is TGTGCCAGCAGCGTAGTAGCGGGGGGAGTCAATGAGCAGTTCTTC. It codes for CASSVVAGGVNEQFF.

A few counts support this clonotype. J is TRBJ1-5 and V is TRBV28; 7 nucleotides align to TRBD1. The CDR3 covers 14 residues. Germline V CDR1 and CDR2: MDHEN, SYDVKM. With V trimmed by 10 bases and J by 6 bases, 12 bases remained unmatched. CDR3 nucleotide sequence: TGTGCCATTACGGACAGGCCCCGGGCTCAGCCCCAGCATTTT. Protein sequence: CAITDRPRAQPQHF.

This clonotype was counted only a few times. DNA of the CDR3: TGTGCCAGCAGTTACTCGACTACCGCCGCGGTGCAGTACGTC. This encodes CASSYSTTAAVQYV. V gene TRBV6-2 or TRBV6-3 combines with J gene TRBJ2-7; the D gene is possibly TRBD2 (5 bases). The CDR3 sequence is 14 residues long. Germline loops: CDR1 MNHEY, CDR2 SVGEGT. Trimming removed 0 bases at V and 9 bases at J, with 15 bases between.

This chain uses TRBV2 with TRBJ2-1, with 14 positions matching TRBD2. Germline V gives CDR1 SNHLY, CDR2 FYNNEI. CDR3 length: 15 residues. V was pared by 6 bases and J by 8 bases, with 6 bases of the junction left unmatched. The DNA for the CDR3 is TGTGCCAGCAGACCGACTAGCGGGGGGGCCCATGAGCAGTTCTTC. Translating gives CASRPTSGGAHEQFF.